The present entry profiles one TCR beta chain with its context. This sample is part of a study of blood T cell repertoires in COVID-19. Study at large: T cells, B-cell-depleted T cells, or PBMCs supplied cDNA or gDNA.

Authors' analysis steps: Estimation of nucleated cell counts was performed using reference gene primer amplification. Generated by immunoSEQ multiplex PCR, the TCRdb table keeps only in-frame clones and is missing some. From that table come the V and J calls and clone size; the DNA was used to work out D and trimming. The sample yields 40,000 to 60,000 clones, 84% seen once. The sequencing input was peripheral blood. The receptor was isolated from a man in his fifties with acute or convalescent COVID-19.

CDR3 in DNA: TGTGCCACCAGCAGAGATCCCAGGGGCCAAGAGACCCAGTACTTC. This translates into CATSRDPRGQETQYF. The chain employs TRBV15 and TRBJ2-5; D is perhaps TRBD1 (6 bases). The CDR3 is made up of 15 amino acids. V gave up 0 bases and J gave up 1 base, with 9 bases separating them. Per the germline V gene, CDR1 is LNHNV and CDR2 is YYDKDF (reference sequence).